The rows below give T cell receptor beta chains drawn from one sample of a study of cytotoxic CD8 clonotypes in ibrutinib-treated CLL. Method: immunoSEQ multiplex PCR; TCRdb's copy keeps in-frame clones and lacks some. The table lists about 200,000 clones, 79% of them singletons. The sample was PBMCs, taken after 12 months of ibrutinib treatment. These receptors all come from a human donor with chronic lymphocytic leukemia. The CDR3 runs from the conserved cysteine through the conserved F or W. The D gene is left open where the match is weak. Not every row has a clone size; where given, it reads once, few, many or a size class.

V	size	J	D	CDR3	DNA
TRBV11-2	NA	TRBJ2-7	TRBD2	CASSSPLAGGHEQYF	TGTGCCAGCAGCTCACCCCTAGCGGGGGGGCACGAGCAGTACTTC
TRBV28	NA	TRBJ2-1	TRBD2	CASSRGVRGEQFF	TGTGCCAGCAGCCGGGGGGTGAGAGGTGAGCAGTTCTTC
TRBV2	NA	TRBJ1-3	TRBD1	CASSQRTGVNTIYF	TGTGCCAGCAGTCAACGGACAGGGGTAAACACCATATATTTT
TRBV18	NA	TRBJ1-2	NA	CASSQDVGVRYGYTF	TGTGCCAGCTCACAGGACGTGGGGGTTCGCTATGGCTACACCTTC
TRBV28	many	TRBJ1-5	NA	CASSSLTGGSQPQHF	TGTGCCAGCAGTTCCCTCACAGGTGGAAGTCAGCCCCAGCATTTT
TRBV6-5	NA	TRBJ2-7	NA	CASAVARTYEQYF	TGTGCCAGCGCCGTGGCGCGGACGTACGAGCAGTACTTC
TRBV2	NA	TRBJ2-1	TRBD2	CASRTGLAQTGGQFF	TGTGCCAGCAGGACGGGACTAGCCCAAACCGGGGGGCAGTTCTTC
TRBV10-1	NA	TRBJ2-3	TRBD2	CASSEGTSGADTQYF	TGCGCCAGCAGTGAGGGGACTAGCGGGGCCGATACGCAGTATTTT
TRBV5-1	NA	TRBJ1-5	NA	CASSPGPLGQPQHF	TGCGCCAGCAGCCCGGGACCCTTAGGCCAGCCCCAGCATTTT
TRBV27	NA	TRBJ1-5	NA	CASSRNSNQPQHF	TGTGCCAGCAGCCGTAATAGCAATCAGCCCCAGCATTTT
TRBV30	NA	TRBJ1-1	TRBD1	CAWSPPGTGNTEAFF	TGTGCCTGGAGTCCCCCCGGGACAGGCAACACTGAAGCTTTCTTT
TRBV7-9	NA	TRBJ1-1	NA	CASSPQGQWVNTEAFF	TGTGCCAGCAGCCCCCAAGGTCAGTGGGTGAACACTGAAGCTTTCTTT
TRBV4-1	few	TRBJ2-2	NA	CASSQDELYAAGELFF	TGCGCCAGCAGCCAAGATGAGTTGTACGCCGCCGGGGAGCTGTTTTTT
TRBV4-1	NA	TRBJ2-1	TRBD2	CASSQPLAGGREQFF	TGCGCCAGCAGCCAACCCCTAGCGGGGGGCAGGGAGCAGTTCTTC
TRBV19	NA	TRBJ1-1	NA	CASRGVMNTEAFF	TGTGCCAGTAGGGGTGTCATGAACACTGAAGCTTTCTTT
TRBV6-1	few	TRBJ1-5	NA	CASSEGGENQPQHF	TGTGCCAGCAGTGAAGGGGGTGAAAATCAGCCCCAGCATTTT
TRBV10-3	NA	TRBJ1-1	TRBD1	CAIRGDRGIGAFF	TGTGCCATCAGGGGGGACAGGGGGATAGGAGCTTTCTTT
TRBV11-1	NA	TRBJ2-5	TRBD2	CASSSTGTSGGKETQYF	TGTGCCAGCAGCTCGACCGGGACTAGCGGGGGGAAAGAGACCCAGTACTTC
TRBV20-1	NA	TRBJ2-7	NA	CSARLQYEQYF	TGCAGTGCTAGACTTCAGTACGAGCAGTACTTC
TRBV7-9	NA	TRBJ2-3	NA	CANQGGFGGSTDTQYF	TGTGCTAACCAAGGTGGATTCGGGGGAAGCACAGATACGCAGTATTTT
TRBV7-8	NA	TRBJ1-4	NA	CASSSHPGLGSLPAF	TGTGCCAGCAGCTCCCATCCGGGACTCGGGAGTCTTCCTGCTTTT
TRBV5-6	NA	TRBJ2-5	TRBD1	CASSALSYRGVTQYF	TGTGCCAGCAGTGCCCTGTCGTACAGGGGCGTAACCCAGTACTTC
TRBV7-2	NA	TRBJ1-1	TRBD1	CASSLSGGLNTEAFF	TGTGCCAGCAGCTTATCAGGGGGCTTGAACACTGAAGCTTTCTTT
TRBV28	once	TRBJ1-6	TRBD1	CASGRTGENSPLHF	TGTGCCAGCGGCCGGACAGGGGAAAATTCACCCCTCCACTTT
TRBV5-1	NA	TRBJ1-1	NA	CASSLHDNTEAFF	TGCGCCAGCAGCTTGCACGATAACACTGAAGCTTTCTTT
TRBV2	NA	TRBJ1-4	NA	CASSELTGRGVLFF	TGTGCCAGCAGTGAACTGACAGGACGCGGGGTTCTGTTTTTT
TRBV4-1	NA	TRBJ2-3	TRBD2	CASSQDFVRAGGSADTQYF	TGCGCCAGCAGCCAAGATTTTGTGAGGGCTGGCGGGAGCGCAGATACGCAGTATTTT
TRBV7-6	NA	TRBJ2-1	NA	CASSSFVASEQFF	TGTGCCAGCAGCTCTTTTGTAGCCAGTGAGCAGTTCTTC
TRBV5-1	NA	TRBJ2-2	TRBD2	CASSFASGGADTGELFF	TGCGCCAGCAGCTTTGCTAGCGGGGGGGCCGACACCGGGGAGCTGTTTTTT
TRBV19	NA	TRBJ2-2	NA	CASRKGTGELFF	TGTGCCAGTAGAAAAGGGACCGGGGAGCTGTTTTTT
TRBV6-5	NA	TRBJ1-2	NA	CASSYSGSYGYTF	TGTGCCAGCAGTTACTCGGGCAGCTATGGCTACACCTTC
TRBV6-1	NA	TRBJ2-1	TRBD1	CASITDRGRYNEQFF	TGTGCCAGCATTACGGACAGGGGCAGGTACAATGAGCAGTTCTTC
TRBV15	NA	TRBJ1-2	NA	CATSRGGNYGYTF	TGTGCCACCAGCAGAGGGGGGAACTATGGCTACACCTTC
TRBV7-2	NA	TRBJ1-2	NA	CASSLARNSNYGYTF	TGTGCCAGCAGCTTAGCACGAAATAGTAACTATGGCTACACCTTC
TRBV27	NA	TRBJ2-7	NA	CASSLFSGSSYEQYF	TGTGCCAGCAGTTTATTCTCGGGAAGCTCCTACGAGCAGTACTTC
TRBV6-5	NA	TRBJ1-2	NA	CASSGGGQYYGYTF	TGTGCCAGCAGTGGGGGTGGGCAGTACTATGGCTACACCTTC
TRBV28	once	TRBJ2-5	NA	CASSAIPRGHWAQYF	TGTGCCAGCAGTGCCATTCCTAGGGGCCACTGGGCCCAGTACTTC
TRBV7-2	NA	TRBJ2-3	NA	CASTRAQGDTQYF	TGTGCCAGCACCCGGGCCCAGGGGGATACGCAGTATTTT
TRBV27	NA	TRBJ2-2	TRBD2	CGDSGSTDTGELFF	TGTGGCGATAGCGGGAGCACGGACACCGGGGAGCTGTTTTTT
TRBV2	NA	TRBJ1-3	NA	CAQTSPSSGNTIYF	TGTGCCCAAACCTCCCCTAGCTCTGGAAACACCATATATTTT
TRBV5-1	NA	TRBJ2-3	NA	CASSLSERGSTDTQYF	TGCGCCAGCAGCTTGTCCGAGAGGGGTAGCACAGATACGCAGTATTTT
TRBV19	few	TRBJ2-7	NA	CASSIEGGSTYEQYF	TGTGCCAGTAGTATCGAGGGGGGATCAACCTACGAGCAGTACTTC
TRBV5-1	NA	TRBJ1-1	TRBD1	CASSSGQGAINTEAFF	TGCGCCAGCAGCTCGGGACAGGGTGCAATAAACACTGAAGCTTTCTTT
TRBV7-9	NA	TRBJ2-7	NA	CASSNRYEQYF	TGTGCCAGCAGCAACCGCTACGAGCAGTACTTC
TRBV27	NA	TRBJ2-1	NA	CASSILGERVNEQFF	NA
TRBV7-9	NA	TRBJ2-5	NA	CASSFRQIQETQYF	TGTGCCAGCAGCTTTAGACAAATCCAAGAGACCCAGTACTTC
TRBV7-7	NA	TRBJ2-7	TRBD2	CASSLGLAGGEQYF	TGTGCTAGCAGCTTAGGCCTAGCGGGAGGGGAGCAGTACTTC
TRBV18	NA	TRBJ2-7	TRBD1	CASSSGGASYEQYF	TGTGCCAGCTCATCAGGGGGCGCATCCTACGAGCAGTACTTC
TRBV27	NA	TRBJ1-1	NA	CASSFNQNTEAFF	TGTGCCAGCAGTTTTAACCAGAACACTGAAGCTTTCTTT
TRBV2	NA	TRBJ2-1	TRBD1	CASKRGPVAANNEQFF	TGTGCCAGCAAAAGGGGGCCCGTGGCAGCCAACAATGAGCAGTTCTTC
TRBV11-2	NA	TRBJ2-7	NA	CASSFGVSYEQYF	TGTGCCAGCAGCTTTGGGGTCTCCTACGAGCAGTACTTC
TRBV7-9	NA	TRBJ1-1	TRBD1	CATGGQATEAFF	TGTGCCACAGGGGGGCAGGCCACTGAAGCTTTCTTT
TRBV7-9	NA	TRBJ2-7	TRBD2	CASSSGLPYEQYF	TGTGCCAGCAGCTCGGGACTACCCTACGAGCAGTACTTC
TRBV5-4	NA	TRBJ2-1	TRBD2	CASKWGTGLAGWGEQFF	TGTGCCAGCAAATGGGGCACGGGACTAGCGGGGTGGGGAGAGCAGTTCTTC
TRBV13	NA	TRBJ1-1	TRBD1	CASSFGAINRGQNTEAFF	TGTGCCAGCAGCTTCGGGGCCATCAACAGGGGCCAGAACACTGAAGCTTTCTTT
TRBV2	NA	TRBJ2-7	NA	CASSAQGPGDEQYF	TGTGCCAGCAGCGCGCAGGGCCCGGGCGACGAGCAGTACTTC
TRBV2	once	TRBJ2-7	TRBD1	CASSPGGAEQYF	TGTGCCAGCAGCCCAGGGGGCGCCGAGCAGTACTTC
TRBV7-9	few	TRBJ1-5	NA	CASSLAGGTSQPQHF	TGTGCCAGCAGCTTAGCTGGAGGGACCAGTCAGCCCCAGCATTTT
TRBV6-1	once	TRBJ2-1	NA	CASRTSSYNEQFF	TGTGCCAGCAGGACGAGCTCCTACAATGAGCAGTTCTTC
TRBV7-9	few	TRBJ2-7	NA	CASPGAEQYF	TGTGCCAGCCCAGGGGCCGAGCAGTACTTC